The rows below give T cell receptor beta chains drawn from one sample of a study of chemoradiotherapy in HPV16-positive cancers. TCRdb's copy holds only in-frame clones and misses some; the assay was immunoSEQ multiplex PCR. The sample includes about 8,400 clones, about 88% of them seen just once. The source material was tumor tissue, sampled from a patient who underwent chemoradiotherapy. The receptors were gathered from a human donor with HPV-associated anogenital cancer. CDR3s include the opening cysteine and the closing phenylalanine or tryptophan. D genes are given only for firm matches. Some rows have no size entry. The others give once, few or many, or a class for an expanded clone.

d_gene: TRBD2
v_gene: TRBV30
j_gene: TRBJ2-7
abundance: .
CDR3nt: TGTGCCTGGAGAGATAGCGGGAGGGGGGCCACCGAGCAGTACTTC
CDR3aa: CAWRDSGRGATEQYF

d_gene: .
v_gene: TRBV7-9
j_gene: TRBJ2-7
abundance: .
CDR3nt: TGTGCCAGCAGCCCTCGACTGACAGCCTACTACGAGCAGTACTTC
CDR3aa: CASSPRLTAYYEQYF

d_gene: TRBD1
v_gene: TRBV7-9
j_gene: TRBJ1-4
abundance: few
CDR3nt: TGTGCCAGCAGCTTGGGACAGGGAGGGGAAAAACTGTTTTTT
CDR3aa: CASSLGQGGEKLFF

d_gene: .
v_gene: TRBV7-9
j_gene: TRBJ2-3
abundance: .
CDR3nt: TGTGCCAGCAGCTTCTCCGGAACTACCACAGATACGCAGTATTTT
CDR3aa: CASSFSGTTTDTQYF

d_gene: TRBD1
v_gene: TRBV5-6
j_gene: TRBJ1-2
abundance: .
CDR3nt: TGTGCCAGCAGCTCTTCCGGGACAGGGACCTATGGCTACACCTTC
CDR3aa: CASSSSGTGTYGYTF

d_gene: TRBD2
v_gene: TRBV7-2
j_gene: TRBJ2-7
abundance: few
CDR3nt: TGTGCCAGCAGCATCGGGAGGCTAGCGGGCCAGCAGTACTTC
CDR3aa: CASSIGRLAGQQYF

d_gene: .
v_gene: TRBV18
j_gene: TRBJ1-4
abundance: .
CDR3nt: TGTGCCAGCTCACCGAGGGGGGGCCGAACTAATGAAAAACTGTTTTTT
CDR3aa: CASSPRGGRTNEKLFF

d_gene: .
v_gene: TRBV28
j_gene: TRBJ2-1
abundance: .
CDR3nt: TGTGCCAGCAGTTTATACCTCCCCAGGGGCGGTGAGCAGTTCTTC
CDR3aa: CASSLYLPRGGEQFF

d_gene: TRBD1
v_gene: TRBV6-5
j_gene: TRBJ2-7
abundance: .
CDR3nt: TGTGCCAGCAACTCCGGGACAGGGGTTGGCGAGCAGTACTTC
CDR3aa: CASNSGTGVGEQYF

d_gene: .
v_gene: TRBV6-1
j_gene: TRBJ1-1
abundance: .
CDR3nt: TGTGCCAGCAGGGTGACAGGCGGGGAAGTCACTGAAGCTTTCTTT
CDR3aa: CASRVTGGEVTEAFF

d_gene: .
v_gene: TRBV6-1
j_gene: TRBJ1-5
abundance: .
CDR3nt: TGTGCCAGCAGTGAAGGCTTTCAGCCCCAGCATTTT
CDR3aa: CASSEGFQPQHF

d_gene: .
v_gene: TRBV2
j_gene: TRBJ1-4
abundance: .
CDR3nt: TGTGCCAGCAGTGAAGCGCTCAGGTCCTCTAATGAAAAACTGTTTTTT
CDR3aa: CASSEALRSSNEKLFF

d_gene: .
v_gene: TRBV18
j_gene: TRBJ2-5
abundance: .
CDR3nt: TGTGCCAGCTCACCACTTGGGGGAGAGACCCAGTACTTC
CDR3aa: CASSPLGGETQYF

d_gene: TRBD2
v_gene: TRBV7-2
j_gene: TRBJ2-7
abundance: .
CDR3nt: TGTGCCAGCAGCTCAAGCGGGGGCGACTACGAGCAGTACTTC
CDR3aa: CASSSSGGDYEQYF

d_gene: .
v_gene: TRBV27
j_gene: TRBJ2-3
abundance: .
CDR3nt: TGTGCCAGCAGTTTATCGATAAGCACAGATACGCAGTATTTT
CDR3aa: CASSLSISTDTQYF

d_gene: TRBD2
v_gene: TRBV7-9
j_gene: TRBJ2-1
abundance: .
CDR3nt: TGTGCCAGCAGCTCGGGACTAGGGAGCTCCTACAATGAGCAGTTCTTC
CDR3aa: CASSSGLGSSYNEQFF

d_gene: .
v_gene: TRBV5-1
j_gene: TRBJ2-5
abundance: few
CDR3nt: TGCGCCAGCAGCCCAGGGCCCGAAGAGACCCAGTACTTC
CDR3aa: CASSPGPEETQYF

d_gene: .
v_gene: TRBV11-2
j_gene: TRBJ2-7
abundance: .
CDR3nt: TGTGCCAGCAGCTTATCCGCGGGCCCTTCCTACGAGCAGTACTTC
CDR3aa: CASSLSAGPSYEQYF

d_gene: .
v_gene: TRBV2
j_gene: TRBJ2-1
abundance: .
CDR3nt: TGTGCTTCGTCGGGGCCTAGTAATGAGCAGTTCTTC
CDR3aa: CASSGPSNEQFF

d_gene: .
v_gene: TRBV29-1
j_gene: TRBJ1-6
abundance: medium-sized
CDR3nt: TGCAGCGTTGGTGAGGGGGATAATTCACCCCTCCACTTT
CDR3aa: CSVGEGDNSPLHF

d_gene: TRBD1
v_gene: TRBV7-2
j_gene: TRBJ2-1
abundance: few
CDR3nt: TGTGCCAGCAGCTTAGAGAGGGGGCACTACAATGAGCAGTTCTTC
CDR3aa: CASSLERGHYNEQFF

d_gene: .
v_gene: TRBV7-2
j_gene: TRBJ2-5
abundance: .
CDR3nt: TGTGCCAGCAGCTTAAATTGGGGAGAGACCCAGTACTTC
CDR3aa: CASSLNWGETQYF

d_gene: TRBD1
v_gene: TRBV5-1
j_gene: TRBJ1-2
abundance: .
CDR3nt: TGCGCCAGCAGCGGACAGGGTGCGGGCTACACCTTC
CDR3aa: CASSGQGAGYTF

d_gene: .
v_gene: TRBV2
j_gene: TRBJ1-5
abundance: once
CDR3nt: TGTGCCAGCAGCTGGGCAAATAGCAATCAGCCCCAGCATTTT
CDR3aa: CASSWANSNQPQHF

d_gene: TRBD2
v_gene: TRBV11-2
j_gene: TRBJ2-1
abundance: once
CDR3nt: TGTGCCAGCAGCCAAGAGAGCGGGAGGGCCCAGCAGTTCTTC
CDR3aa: CASSQESGRAQQFF

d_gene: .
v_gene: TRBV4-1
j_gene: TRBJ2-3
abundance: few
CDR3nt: TGCGCCAGCAGCCCCATAGCAGGGGAAGGAACAGATACGCAGTATTTT
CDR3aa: CASSPIAGEGTDTQYF

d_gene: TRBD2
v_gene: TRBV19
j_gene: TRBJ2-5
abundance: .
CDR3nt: TGTGCCAGTAGTGCCCCGCTGGGGACTAGCGGTAACCAAGAGACCCAGTACTTC
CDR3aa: CASSAPLGTSGNQETQYF

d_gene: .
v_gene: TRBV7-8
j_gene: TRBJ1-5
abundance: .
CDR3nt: TGTGCCAGCAGCTCAGAAGGGGGTTGGAATAGCAATCAGCCCCAGCATTTT
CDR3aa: CASSSEGGWNSNQPQHF

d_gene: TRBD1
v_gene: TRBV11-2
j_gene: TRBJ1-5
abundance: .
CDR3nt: TGTGCCAGCAGCTTAAACACAGGGGGCAATCAGCCCCAGCATTTT
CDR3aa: CASSLNTGGNQPQHF

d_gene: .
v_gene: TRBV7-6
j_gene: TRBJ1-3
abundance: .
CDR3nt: TGTGCCAGCAGCTTTACTATAGGGGAAGGCAACACCATATATTTT
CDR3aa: CASSFTIGEGNTIYF

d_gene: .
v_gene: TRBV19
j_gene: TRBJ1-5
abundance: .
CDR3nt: TGTGCCAGTAGTATTTCAGCGGCCTCCCATCAGCCCCAGCATTTT
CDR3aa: CASSISAASHQPQHF

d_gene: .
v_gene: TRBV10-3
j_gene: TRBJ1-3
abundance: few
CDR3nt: TGTGCCATCCACGCTGGAAACACCATATATTTT
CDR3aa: CAIHAGNTIYF

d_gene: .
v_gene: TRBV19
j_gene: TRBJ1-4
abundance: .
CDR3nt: TGTGCCAGTAGTAACAGGGTTCGGGAAAAACTGTTTTTT
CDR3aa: CASSNRVREKLFF

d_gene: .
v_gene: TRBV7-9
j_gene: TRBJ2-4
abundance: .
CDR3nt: TGTGCCAGCAGCTTAGTTACAGGCACCAAAAACATTCAGTACTTC
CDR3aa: CASSLVTGTKNIQYF

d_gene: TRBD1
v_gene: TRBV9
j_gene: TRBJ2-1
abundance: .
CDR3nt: TGTGCCAGCAGCGATGACCCGGGACAGGGGGCTGATGAGCAGTTCTTC
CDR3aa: CASSDDPGQGADEQFF

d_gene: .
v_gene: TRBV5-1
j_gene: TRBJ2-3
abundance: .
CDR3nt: TGCGCCAGCAGCTTATCAGGGGGCACAGATACGCAGTATTTT
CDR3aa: CASSLSGGTDTQYF

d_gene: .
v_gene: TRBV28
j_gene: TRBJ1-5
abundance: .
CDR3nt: TGTGCCAGCAGAATAGGCGGACAGTCCCTAGGGTCGCCCCAGCATTTT
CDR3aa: CASRIGGQSLGSPQHF

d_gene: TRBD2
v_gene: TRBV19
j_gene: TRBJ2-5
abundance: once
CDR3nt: TGTGCCAGTAGTCCGTCGGGTAGCGGGGGGGCTGGGGAGACCCAGTACTTC
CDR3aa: CASSPSGSGGAGETQYF

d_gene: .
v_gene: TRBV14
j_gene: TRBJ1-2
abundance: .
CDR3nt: TGTGCCAGCAGCCTAACGGCAGGGATAGGTGGCTACACCTTC
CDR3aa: CASSLTAGIGGYTF

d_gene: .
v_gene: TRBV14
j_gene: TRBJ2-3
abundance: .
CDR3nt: TGTGCCAGCAGCCAAGATCTAAGCACAGATACGCAGTATTTT
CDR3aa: CASSQDLSTDTQYF

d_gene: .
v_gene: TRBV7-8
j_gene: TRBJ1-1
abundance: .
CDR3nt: TGTGCCAGCAGCTTAGATGTTCGTTTTAACACTGAAGCTTTCTTT
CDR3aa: CASSLDVRFNTEAFF

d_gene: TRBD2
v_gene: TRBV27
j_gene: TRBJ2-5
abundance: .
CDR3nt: TGTGCCAGCAGTTTAATCGAGCGGGGAAGAGAGACCCAGTACTTC
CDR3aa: CASSLIERGRETQYF

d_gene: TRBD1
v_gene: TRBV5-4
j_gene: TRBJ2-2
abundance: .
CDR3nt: TGTGCCAGCACCCTGGACAGGGCCTGGGGCACCGGGGAGCTGTTTTTT
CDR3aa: CASTLDRAWGTGELFF

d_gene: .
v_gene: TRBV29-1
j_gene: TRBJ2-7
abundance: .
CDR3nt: TGCAGCGTTGAGTTGTCCTCCTACGAGCAGTACTTC
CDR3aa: CSVELSSYEQYF

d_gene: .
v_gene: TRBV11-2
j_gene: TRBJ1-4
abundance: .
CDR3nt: TGTGCCAGCAGCTTAGGCCGAGGAGGGGCGGAAAAATTGTTTTTT
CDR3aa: CASSLGRGGAEKLFF

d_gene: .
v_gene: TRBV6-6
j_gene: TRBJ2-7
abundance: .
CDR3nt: TGTGCCAGCAGTATTACTCGTATTAACGAGCAGTACTTC
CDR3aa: CASSITRINEQYF

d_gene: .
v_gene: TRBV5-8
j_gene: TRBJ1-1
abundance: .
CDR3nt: TGTGCCAGCAGCTCCGGTCGGGGCTGGGACACTGAAGCTTTCTTT
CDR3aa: CASSSGRGWDTEAFF

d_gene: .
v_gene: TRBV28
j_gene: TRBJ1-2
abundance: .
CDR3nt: TGTGCCAGCAGTGAAGGGGGGGAGGTCTATGGCTACACCTTC
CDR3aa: CASSEGGEVYGYTF

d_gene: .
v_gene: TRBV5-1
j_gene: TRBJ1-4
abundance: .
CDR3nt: TGCGCCAGCAGCCAGGGATCCAGTGAAAAACTGTTTTTT
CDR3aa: CASSQGSSEKLFF

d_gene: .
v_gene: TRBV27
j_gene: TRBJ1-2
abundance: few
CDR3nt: TGTGCCAGCAGTTTATCACGCCACAGCTCGAGGACCTTC
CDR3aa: CASSLSRHSSRTF

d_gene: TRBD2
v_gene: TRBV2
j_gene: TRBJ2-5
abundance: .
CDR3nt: TGTGCCAGCAGCGGTGGACTAGCGGGGGGGCAGGTAGAGACCCAGTACTTC
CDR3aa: CASSGGLAGGQVETQYF

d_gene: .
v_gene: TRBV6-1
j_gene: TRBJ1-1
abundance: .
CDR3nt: TGTGCCAGCAGTGAAGGGAGGCAGGGTGAAGCTTTCTTT
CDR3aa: CASSEGRQGEAFF

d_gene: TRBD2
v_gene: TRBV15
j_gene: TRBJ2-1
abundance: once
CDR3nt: TGTGCCACCAGCACAGCAGCTAGCGGGAGGGCCAGTCGTGACAATGAGCAGTTCTTC
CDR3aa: CATSTAASGRASRDNEQFF

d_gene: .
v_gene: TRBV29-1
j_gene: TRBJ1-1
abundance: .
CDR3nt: TGCAGCGTTTCTGGTTCGGCTTTCTTT
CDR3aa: CSVSGSAFF